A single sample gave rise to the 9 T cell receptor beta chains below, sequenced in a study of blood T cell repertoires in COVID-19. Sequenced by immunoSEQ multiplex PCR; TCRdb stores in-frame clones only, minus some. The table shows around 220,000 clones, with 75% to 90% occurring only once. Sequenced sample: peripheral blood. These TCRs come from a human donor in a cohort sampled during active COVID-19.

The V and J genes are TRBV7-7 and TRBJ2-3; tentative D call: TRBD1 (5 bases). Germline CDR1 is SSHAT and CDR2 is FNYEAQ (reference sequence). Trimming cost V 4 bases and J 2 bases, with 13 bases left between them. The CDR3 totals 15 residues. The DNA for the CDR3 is TGTGCCAGCAGCTCCCGGCAGGGCCCCACAGATACGCAGTATTTT. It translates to CASSSRQGPTDTQYF.

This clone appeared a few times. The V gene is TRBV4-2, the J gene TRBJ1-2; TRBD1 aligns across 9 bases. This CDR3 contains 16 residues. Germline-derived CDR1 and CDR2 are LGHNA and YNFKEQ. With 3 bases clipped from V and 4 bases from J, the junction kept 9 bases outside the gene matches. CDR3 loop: CASSQITGGEGYGYTF. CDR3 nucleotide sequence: TGTGCCAGCAGCCAGATTACAGGGGGCGAAGGCTATGGCTACACCTTC.

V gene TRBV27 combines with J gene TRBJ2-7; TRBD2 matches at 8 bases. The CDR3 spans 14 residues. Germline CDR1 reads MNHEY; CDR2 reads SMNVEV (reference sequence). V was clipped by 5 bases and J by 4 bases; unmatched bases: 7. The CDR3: CASSPHGGGYEQYF. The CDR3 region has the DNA TGTGCCAGCAGTCCCCACGGGGGGGGTTACGAGCAGTACTTC.

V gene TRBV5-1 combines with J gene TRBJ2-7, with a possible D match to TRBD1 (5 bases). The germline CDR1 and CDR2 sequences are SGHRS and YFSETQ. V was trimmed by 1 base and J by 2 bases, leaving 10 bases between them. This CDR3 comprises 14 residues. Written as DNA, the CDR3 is TGCGCCAGCAGCTTGCCAGGGTCCCCCTACGAGCAGTACTTC. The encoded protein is CASSLPGSPYEQYF.

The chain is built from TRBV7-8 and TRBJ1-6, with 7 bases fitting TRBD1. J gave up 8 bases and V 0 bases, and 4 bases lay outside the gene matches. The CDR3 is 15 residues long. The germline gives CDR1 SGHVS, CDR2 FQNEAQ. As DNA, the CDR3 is TGTGCCAGCAGCTTAGCCGGGACAGCCTATTCACCCCTCCACTTT. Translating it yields CASSLAGTAYSPLHF.

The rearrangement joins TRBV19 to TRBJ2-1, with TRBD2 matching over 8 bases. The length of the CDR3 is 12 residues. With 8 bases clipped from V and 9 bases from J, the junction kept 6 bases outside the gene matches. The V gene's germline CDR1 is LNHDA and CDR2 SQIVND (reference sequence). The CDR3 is CASRTGGGEQFF. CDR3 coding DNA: TGTGCCAGTCGGACGGGAGGGGGTGAGCAGTTCTTC. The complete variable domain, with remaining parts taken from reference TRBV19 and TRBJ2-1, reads DGGITQSPKYLFRKEGQNVTLSCEQNLNHDAMYWYRQDPGQGLRLIYYSQIVNDFQKGDIAEGYSVSREKKESFPLTVTSAQKNPTAFYLCASRTGGGEQFFGPGTRLTVL.

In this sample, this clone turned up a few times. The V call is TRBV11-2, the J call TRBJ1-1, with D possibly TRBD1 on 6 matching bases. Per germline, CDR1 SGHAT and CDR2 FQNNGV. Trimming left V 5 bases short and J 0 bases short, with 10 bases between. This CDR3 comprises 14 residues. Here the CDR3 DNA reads TGTGCCAGCAGCGGACAGATCATGAACACTGAAGCTTTCTTT. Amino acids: CASSGQIMNTEAFF.

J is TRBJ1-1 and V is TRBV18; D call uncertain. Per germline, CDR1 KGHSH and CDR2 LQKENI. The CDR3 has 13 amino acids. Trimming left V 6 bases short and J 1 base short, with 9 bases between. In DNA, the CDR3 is TGTGCCAGCTCCCTAGAAACGAACACTGAAGCTTTCTTT. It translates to CASSLETNTEAFF.

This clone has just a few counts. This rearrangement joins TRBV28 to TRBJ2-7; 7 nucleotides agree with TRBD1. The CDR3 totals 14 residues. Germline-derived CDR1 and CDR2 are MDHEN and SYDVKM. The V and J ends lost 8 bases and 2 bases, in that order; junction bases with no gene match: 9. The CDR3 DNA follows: TGTGCCAGCGGCCGACAGGGAATTCCCTACGAGCAGTACTTC. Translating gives CASGRQGIPYEQYF.